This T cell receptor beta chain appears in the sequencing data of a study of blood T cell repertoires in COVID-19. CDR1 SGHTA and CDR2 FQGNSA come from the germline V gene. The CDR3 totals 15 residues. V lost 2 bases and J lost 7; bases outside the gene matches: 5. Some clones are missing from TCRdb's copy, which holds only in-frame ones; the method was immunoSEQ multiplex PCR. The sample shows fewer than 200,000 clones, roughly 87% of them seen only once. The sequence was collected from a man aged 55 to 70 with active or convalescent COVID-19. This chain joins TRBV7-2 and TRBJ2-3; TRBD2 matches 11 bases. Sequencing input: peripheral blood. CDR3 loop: CASSLMASGGYTQYF. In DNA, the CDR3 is TGTGCCAGCAGCTTAATGGCTAGCGGGGGGTATACGCAGTATTTT.